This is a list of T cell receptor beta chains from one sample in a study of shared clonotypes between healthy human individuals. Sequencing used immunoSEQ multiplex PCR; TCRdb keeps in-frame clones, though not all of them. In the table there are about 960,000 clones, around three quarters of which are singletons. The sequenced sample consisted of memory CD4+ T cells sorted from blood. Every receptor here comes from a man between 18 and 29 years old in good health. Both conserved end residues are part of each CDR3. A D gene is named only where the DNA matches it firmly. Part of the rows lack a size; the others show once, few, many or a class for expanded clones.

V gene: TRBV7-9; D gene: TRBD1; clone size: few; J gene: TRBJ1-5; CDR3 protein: CASSPDRGDQPQHF; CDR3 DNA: TGTGCCAGCAGCCCCGACAGGGGCGACCAGCCCCAGCATTTT
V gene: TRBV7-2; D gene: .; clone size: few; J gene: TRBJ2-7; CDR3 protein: CASSLDPTAREQYF; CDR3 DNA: TGTGCCAGCAGCTTAGACCCGACGGCCAGGGAGCAGTACTTC
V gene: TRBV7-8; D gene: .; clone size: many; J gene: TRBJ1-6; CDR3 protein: CASSLALPSSSYNSPLHF; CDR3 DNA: TGTGCCAGCAGCTTAGCGCTCCCGTCCAGCTCCTATAATTCACCCCTCCACTTT
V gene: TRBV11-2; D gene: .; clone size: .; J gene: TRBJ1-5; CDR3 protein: CASSLAGGGNQPQHF; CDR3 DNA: TGTGCCAGCAGCTTAGCGGGGGGGGGCAATCAGCCCCAGCATTTT
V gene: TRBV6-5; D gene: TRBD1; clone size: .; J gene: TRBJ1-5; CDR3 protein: CASRGDSPNQPQHF; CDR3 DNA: TGTGCCAGCAGGGGGGACAGCCCCAATCAGCCCCAGCATTTT
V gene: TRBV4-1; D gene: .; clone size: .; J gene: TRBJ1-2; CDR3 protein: CASSQEGAPGYTF; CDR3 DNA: TGCGCCAGCAGCCAAGAGGGGGCGCCTGGCTACACCTTC
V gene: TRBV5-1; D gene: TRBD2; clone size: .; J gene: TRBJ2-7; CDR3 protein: CASSRLAGGGSYEQYF; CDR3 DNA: TGCGCCAGCAGCCGGTTAGCGGGAGGAGGCTCCTACGAGCAGTACTTC
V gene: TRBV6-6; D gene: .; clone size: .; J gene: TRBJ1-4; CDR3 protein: CASRDSGASREKLFF; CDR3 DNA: TGTGCCAGCAGGGATTCGGGCGCGTCTCGCGAAAAACTGTTTTTT
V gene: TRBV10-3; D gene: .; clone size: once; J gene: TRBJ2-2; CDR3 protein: CAISASGIGSNTGELFF; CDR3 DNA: TGTGCCATCAGTGCTTCCGGGATCGGCAGTAACACCGGGGAGCTGTTTTTT
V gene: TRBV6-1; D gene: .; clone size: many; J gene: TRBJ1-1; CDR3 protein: CASSETPMNTEAFF; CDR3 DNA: TGTGCCAGCAGTGAAACGCCTATGAACACTGAAGCTTTCTTT
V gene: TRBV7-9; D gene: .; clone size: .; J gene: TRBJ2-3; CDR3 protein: CASSLTDTQYF; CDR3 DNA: TGTGCCAGCAGCTTGACAGACACGCAGTATTTT
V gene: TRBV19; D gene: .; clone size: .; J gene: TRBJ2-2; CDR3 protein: CASNGRSNTGELFF; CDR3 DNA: TGTGCCAGTAATGGACGGTCGAACACCGGGGAGCTGTTTTTT
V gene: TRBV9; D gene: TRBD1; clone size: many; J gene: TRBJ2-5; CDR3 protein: CASSGRGQGRGETQYF; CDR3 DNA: TGTGCCAGCAGCGGGCGGGGACAGGGAAGAGGAGAGACCCAGTACTTC